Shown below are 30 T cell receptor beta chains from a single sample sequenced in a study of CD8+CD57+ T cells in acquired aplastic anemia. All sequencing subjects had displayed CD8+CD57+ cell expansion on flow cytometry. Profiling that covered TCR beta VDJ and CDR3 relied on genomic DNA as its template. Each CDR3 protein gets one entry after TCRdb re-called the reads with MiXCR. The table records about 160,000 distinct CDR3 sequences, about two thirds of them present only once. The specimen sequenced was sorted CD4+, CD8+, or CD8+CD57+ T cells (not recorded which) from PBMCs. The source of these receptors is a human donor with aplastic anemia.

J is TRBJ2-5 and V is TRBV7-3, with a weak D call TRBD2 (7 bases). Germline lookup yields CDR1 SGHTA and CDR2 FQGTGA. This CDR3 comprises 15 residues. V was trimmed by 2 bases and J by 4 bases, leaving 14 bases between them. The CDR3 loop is CASSLVGGQRETQYF. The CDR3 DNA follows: TGTGCCAGCAGCTTAGTGGGGGGGCAGAGAGAGACCCAGTACTTC.

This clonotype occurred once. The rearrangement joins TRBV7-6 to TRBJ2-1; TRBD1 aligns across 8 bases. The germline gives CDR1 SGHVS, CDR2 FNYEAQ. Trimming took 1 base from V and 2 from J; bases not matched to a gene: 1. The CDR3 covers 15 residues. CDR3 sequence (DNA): TGTGCCAGCAGCTTAGAGACAGGGGCCTACAATGAGCAGTTCTTC. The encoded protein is CASSLETGAYNEQFF.

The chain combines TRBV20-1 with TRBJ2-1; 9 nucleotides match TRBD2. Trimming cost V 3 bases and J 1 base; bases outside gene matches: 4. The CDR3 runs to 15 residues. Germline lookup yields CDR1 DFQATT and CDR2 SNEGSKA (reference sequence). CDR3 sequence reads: CSARVAGASYNEQFF. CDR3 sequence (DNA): TGCAGTGCTAGGGTAGCGGGAGCGTCCTACAATGAGCAGTTCTTC.

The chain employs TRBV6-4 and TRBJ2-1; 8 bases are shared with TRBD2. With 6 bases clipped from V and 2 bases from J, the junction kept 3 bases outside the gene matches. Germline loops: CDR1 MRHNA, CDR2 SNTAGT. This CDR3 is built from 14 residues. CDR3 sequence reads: CASRSGGTYNEQFF. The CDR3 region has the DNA TGTGCCAGCAGATCGGGGGGGACCTACAATGAGCAGTTCTTC.

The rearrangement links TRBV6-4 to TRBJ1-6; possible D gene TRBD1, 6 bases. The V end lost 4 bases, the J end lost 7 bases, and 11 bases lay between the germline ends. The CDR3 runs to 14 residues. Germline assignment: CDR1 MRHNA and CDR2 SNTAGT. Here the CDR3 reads CASSGAGENSPLHF. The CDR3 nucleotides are TGTGCCAGCAGTGGGGCAGGGGAGAATTCACCCCTCCACTTT.

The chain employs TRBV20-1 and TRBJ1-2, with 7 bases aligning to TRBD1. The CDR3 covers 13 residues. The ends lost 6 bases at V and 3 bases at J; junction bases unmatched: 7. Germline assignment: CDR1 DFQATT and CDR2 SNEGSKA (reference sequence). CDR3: CSAWDSADYGYTF. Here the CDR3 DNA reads TGCAGTGCCTGGGACAGTGCCGACTATGGCTACACCTTC.

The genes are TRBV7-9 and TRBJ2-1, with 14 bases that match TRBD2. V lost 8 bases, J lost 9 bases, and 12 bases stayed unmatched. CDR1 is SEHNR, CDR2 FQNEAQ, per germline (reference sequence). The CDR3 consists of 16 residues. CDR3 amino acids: CASSPGTSGSRSEQFF. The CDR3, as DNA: TGTGCCAGCTCCCCCGGGACTAGCGGGAGTCGCAGTGAGCAGTTCTTC.

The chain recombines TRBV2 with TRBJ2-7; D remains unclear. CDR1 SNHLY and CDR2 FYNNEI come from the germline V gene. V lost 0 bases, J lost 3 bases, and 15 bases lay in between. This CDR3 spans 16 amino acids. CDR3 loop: CASSEAAISALYEQYF. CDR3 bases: TGTGCCAGCAGTGAAGCGGCCATCTCCGCGCTCTACGAGCAGTACTTC.

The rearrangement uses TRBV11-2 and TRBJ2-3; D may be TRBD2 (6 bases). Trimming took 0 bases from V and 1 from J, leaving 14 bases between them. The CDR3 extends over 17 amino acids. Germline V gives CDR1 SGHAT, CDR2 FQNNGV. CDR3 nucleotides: TGTGCCAGCAGCTTAGAGGCCGGGGGTAGGGGCACAGATACGCAGTATTTT. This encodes CASSLEAGGRGTDTQYF.

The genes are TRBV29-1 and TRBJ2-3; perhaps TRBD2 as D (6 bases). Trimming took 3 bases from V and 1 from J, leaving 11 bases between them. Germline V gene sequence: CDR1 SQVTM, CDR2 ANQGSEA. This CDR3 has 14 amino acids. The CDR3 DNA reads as TGCAGCGTTGACGGCGGGGTCCGCACAGATACGCAGTATTTT. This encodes CSVDGGVRTDTQYF.

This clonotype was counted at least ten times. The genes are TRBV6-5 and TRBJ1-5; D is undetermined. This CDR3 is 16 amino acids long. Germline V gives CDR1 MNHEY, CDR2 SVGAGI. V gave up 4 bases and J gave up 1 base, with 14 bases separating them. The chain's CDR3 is CASSSKKYLSNQPQHF. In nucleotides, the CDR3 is TGTGCCAGCAGTTCAAAAAAATACTTAAGCAATCAGCCCCAGCATTTT.

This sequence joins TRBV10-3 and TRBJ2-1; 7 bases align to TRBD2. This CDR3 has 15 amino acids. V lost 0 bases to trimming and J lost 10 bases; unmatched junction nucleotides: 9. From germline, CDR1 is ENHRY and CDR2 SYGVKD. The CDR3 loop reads CAISESRGLTYEQFF. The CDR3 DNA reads TGTGCCATCAGTGAGTCGAGGGGACTAACCTACGAGCAGTTCTTC.

The CDR3 sequence is CATSRGSGTRGTDTQYF. As DNA, the CDR3 is TGTGCCACCAGCAGAGGTAGCGGGACGCGGGGCACAGATACGCAGTATTTT. The rearrangement uses TRBV15 and TRBJ2-3, with 8 positions matching TRBD2. The germline V gene encodes CDR1 LNHNV and CDR2 YYDKDF (reference sequence). V lost 1 base and J lost 1; bases outside the gene matches: 7. The CDR3 has 17 amino acids.

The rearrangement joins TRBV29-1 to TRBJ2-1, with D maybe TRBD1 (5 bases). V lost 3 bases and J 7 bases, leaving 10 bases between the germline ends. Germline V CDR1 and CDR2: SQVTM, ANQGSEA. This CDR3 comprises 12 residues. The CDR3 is CSVDQGWNEQFF. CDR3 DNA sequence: TGCAGCGTTGACCAGGGATGGAATGAGCAGTTCTTC.

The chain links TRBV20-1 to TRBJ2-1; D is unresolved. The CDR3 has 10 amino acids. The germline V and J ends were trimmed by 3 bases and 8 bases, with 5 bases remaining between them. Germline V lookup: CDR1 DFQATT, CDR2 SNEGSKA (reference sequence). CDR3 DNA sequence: TGCAGTGCTAGTTACGATGAGCAGTTCTTC. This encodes CSASYDEQFF.

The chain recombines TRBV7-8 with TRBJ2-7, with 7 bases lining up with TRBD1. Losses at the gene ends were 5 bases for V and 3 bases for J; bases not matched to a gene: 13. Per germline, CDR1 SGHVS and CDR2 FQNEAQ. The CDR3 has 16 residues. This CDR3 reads CASSQVETGNRYEQYF. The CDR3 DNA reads TGTGCCAGCAGCCAAGTGGAGACAGGGAACCGCTACGAGCAGTACTTC.

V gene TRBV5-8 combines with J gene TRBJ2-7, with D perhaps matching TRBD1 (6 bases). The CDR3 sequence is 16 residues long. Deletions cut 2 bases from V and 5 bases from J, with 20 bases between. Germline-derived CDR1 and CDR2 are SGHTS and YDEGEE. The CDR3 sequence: CASSFGQQRVIHEQYF. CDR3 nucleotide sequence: TGTGCCAGCAGCTTCGGACAGCAAAGGGTCATCCACGAGCAGTACTTC.

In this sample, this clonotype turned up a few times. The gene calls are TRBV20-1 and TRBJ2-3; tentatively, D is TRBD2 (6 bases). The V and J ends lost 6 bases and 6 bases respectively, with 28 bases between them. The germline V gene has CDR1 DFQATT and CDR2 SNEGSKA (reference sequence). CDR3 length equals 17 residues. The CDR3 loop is CSAPGSGDRNEQDTQYF. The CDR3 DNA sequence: TGCAGTGCCCCAGGGTCGGGAGACCGCAATGAGCAGGATACGCAGTATTTT.

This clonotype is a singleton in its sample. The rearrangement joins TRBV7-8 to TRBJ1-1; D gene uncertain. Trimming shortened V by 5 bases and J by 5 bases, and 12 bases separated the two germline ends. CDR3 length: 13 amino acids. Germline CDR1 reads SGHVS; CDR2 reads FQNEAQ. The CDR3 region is CASSPALRTEAFF. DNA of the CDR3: TGTGCCAGCAGCCCGGCCCTGAGGACTGAAGCTTTCTTT. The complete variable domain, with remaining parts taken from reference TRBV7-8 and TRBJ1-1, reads GAGVSQSPRYKVAKRGQDVALRCDPISGHVSLFWYQQALGQGPEFLTYFQNEAQLDKSGLPSDRFFAERPEGSVSTLKIQRTQQEDSAVYLCASSPALRTEAFFGQGTRLTVV.

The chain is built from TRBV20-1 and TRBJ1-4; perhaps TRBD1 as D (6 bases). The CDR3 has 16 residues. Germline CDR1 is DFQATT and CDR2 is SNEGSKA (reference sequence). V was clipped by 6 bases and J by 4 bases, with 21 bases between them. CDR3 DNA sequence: TGCAGTGCCTCCCTCGTCACAGGGCGACTTAATGAAAAACTGTTTTTT. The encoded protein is CSASLVTGRLNEKLFF.

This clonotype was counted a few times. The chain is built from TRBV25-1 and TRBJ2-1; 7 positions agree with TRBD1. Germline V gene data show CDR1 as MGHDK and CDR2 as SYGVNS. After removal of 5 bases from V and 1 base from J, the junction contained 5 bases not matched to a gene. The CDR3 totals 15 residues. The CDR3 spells CASSKQGRSYNEQFF. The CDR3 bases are TGTGCCAGCAGTAAACAGGGGCGTTCCTACAATGAGCAGTTCTTC.

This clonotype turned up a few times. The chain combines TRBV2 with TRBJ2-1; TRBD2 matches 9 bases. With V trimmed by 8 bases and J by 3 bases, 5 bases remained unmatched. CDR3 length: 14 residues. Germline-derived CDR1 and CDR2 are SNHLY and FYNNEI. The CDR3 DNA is TGTGCCAGCCCCGGAGCGGGGGGCTACAATGAGCAGTTCTTC. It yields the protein CASPGAGGYNEQFF.

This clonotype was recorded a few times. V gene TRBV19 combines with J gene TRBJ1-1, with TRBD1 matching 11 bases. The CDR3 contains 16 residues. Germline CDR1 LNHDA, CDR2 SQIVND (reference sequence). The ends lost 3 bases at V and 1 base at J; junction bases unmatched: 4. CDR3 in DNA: TGTGCCAGTAGTATGGGGGGGACAGGGGGGAACACTGAAGCTTTCTTT. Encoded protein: CASSMGGTGGNTEAFF.

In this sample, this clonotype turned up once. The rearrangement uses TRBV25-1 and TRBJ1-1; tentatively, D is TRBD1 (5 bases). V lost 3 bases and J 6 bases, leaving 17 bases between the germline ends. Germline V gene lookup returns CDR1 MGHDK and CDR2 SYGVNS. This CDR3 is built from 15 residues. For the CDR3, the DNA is TGTGCCAGCAGTGATAGCTTACAGGCTCTACCTGAAGCTTTCTTT. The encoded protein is CASSDSLQALPEAFF.

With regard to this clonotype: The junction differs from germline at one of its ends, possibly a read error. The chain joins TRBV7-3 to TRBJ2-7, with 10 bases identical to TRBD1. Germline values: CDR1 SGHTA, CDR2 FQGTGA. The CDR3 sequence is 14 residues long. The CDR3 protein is CASSFDRGRNEQYF. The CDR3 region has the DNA TGCGCCAGCAGCTTCGACAGGGGGCGCAACGAGCAGTACTTC. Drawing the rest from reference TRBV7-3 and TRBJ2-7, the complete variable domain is GAGVSQTPSNKVTEKGKYVELRCDPISGHTALYWYRQSLGQGPEFLIYFQGTGAADDSGLPNDRFFAVRPEGSVSTLKIQRTERGDSAVYLCASSFDRGRNEQYFGPGTRLTVT.

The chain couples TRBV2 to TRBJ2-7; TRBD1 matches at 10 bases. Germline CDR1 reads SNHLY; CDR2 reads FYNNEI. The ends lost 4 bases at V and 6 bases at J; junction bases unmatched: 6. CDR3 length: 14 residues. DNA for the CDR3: TGTGCCAGCAGTGGGCTGACAGGGGGCGGCGAGCAGTACTTC. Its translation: CASSGLTGGGEQYF.

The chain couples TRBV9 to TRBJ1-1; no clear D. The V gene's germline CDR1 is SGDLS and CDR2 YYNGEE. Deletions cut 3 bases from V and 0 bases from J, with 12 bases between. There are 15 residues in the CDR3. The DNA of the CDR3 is TGTGCCAGCAGCGGGGGTTTAGGGTTGAACACTGAAGCTTTCTTT. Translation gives CASSGGLGLNTEAFF.

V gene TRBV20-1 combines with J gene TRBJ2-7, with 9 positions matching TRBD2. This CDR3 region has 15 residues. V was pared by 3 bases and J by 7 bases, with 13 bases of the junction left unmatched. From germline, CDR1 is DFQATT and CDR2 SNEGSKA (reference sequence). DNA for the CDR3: TGCAGTGCTAGGGGAAATAGCGGGGGCCGGGGGGAGCAGTACTTC. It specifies CSARGNSGGRGEQYF.

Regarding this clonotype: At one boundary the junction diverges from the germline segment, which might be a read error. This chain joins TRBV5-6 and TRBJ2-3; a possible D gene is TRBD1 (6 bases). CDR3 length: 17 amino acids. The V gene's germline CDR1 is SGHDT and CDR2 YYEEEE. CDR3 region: CASSRDPPGHITDTQYF. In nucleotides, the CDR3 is TGCGCCAGCAGCCGAGACCCCCCGGGACACATCACAGATACGCAGTATTTT.

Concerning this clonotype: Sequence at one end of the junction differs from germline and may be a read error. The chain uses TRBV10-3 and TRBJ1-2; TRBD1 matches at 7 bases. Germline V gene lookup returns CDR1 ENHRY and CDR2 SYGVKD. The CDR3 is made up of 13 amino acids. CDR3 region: CTISESGGRGYTF. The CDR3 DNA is TGTACCATCAGTGAGTCAGGGGGGCGTGGCTACACCTTC.